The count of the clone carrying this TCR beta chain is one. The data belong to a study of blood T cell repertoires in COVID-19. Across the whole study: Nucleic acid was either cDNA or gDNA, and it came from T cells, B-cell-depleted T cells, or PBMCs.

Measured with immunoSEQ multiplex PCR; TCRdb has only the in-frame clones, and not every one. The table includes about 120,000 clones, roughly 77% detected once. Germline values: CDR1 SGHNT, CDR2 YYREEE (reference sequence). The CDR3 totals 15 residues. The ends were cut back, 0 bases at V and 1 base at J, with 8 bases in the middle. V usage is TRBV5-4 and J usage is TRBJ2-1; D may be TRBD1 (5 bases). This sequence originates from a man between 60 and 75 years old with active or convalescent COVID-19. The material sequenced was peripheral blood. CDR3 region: CASSLDRQSYNEQFF. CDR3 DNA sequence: TGTGCCAGCAGCTTGGACAGGCAGTCCTACAATGAGCAGTTCTTC.